The TCR beta chain under discussion was sequenced for a study of cytomegalovirus exposure and HLA in healthy donors. Germline V gives CDR1 LNHDA, CDR2 SQIVND (reference sequence). V was shortened by 1 base and J by 7 bases, with 13 bases between the two germline ends. The CDR3 runs 14 residues. PCR amplification relied on 60 Vbeta primers (plus 13 Jbeta primers). Clones were read by immunoSEQ multiplex PCR, and TCRdb kept only the in-frame ones, dropping some. The sample has under 150,000 clones; about four fifths are singletons. Notes on this clone: Its antigen remains unidentified.

Whole-study results and caveats: Through in vitro validation, three CMV-associated chains were shown to be specific for CMV antigens. Immune exposure was documented only through CMV serostatus. Common viral pathogens seemed, in a later analysis, to connect with several of the most significant clusters. The authors later found most CMV-associated TCR beta chains appeared HLA-restricted.

Material: PBMCs. The source of this sequence is a woman in her thirties or forties in good health and CMV-seropositive. The rearrangement joins TRBV19 to TRBJ1-1, with D uncertain. In DNA form, the CDR3 reads TGTGCCAGTAGTATAGCCGCGGGCCGTGGTGAAGCTTTCTTT. Translated, it gives CASSIAAGRGEAFF.